These T cell receptor beta chains were read from a single sample in a study of T cell responses to AZD1222 COVID-19 vaccine. Profiled with immunoSEQ multiplex PCR; TCRdb holds only in-frame clones, not every one. The sample lists 110,000 or so clones, approximately 83% occurring once. Sequenced here: peripheral blood, sampled on day 0 of AZD1222 vaccination. The receptor source for this set is an adult in good health. Both conserved end residues are part of each CDR3. A D gene is named only where the DNA matches it firmly. Clone size is given for some rows only: seen once, a few or many times, or a class if the clone is expanded.

J: TRBJ1-2; size: -; D: -; V: TRBV11-1; DNA: TGTGCCAGCAGCCCAGACTATGGCTACACCTTC; CDR3: CASSPDYGYTF
J: TRBJ2-2; size: -; D: -; V: TRBV9; DNA: TGTGCCAGCAGCGGGCAGGATAGGAACACCGGGGAGCTGTTTTTT; CDR3: CASSGQDRNTGELFF
J: TRBJ1-4; size: -; D: TRBD1; V: TRBV3-1/TRBV3-2; DNA: TGTGCCAGCAGCCTATTTCCGGGGACAGGGAGTGAAAAACTGTTTTTT; CDR3: CASSLFPGTGSEKLFF
J: TRBJ1-2; size: -; D: -; V: TRBV6-5; DNA: TGTGCCAGCAGCAAGGACGCTCCCTATGGCTACACCTTC; CDR3: CASSKDAPYGYTF
J: TRBJ2-5; size: -; D: -; V: TRBV10-3; DNA: TGTGCCATCAGTGAGCAGCGAGAAGAGACCCAGTACTTC; CDR3: CAISEQREETQYF
J: TRBJ2-3; size: -; D: -; V: TRBV9; DNA: TGTGCCAGCAGCGAAGTAGTGGCAGATACGCAGTATTTT; CDR3: CASSEVVADTQYF
J: TRBJ2-7; size: -; D: TRBD1; V: TRBV28; DNA: TGTGCCAGCACCAGACAGGGGGGCTACGAGCAGTACTTC; CDR3: CASTRQGGYEQYF
J: TRBJ2-2; size: -; D: -; V: TRBV7-2; DNA: TGTGCCAGCCCTCTAGGCCTCGCGAACACCGGGGAGCTGTTTTTT; CDR3: CASPLGLANTGELFF
J: TRBJ2-5; size: -; D: -; V: TRBV30; DNA: TGTGCCTGGGCGGGACTGGCACAAGAGACCCAGTACTTC; CDR3: CAWAGLAQETQYF
J: TRBJ2-1; size: -; D: TRBD2; V: TRBV24-1; DNA: TGTGCCACCTCAAGCGGGAGCCGACGGAATGAGCAGTTCTTC; CDR3: CATSSGSRRNEQFF
J: TRBJ2-7; size: -; D: -; V: TRBV5-1; DNA: TGCGCCAGCAGCAAAGAGGGACCTAACGAGCAGTACTTC; CDR3: CASSKEGPNEQYF
J: TRBJ1-6; size: -; D: -; V: TRBV30; DNA: TGTGCCTGGACAGGGCTCTTCCCACCCCTCCACTTT; CDR3: CAWTGLFPPLHF
J: TRBJ2-7; size: -; D: -; V: TRBV7-6; DNA: TGTGCCAGCAGCTTAGGGGCGACTAGTGGCTACGAGCAGTACTTC; CDR3: CASSLGATSGYEQYF
J: TRBJ2-7; size: -; D: TRBD2; V: TRBV5-1; DNA: TGCGCCAGCAGCCCGATTCTAGCGGGGGGGCCAGTCTACGAGCAGTACTTC; CDR3: CASSPILAGGPVYEQYF
J: TRBJ1-2; size: -; D: TRBD1; V: TRBV7-9; DNA: TGTGCCTTAGCAGGGGGCAGAAATTCTAACTATGGCTACACCTTC; CDR3: CALAGGRNSNYGYTF
J: TRBJ2-7; size: -; D: TRBD2; V: TRBV5-4; DNA: TGTGCCAGCAGCTCCCGGGACTACCATTCTATGCAGTACTTC; CDR3: CASSSRDYHSMQYF
J: TRBJ1-2; size: -; D: -; V: TRBV27; DNA: TGTGCCAGCAGATGGGGCACGGGGGACTATGGCTACACCTTC; CDR3: CASRWGTGDYGYTF
J: TRBJ2-5; size: -; D: -; V: TRBV7-2; DNA: TGTGCCAGCAGCTTTGGGGGAGGAGAGACCCAGTACTTC; CDR3: CASSFGGGETQYF
J: TRBJ1-4; size: once; D: TRBD1; V: TRBV5-6; DNA: TGTGCCAGCAGCCGGCGGACAGGAACTAATGAAAAACTGTTTTTT; CDR3: CASSRRTGTNEKLFF
J: TRBJ1-2; size: once; D: -; V: TRBV5-8; DNA: TGTGCCAGCACCTTTCTTTCAGTCCAGGGTGACTATGGCTACACCTTC; CDR3: CASTFLSVQGDYGYTF
J: TRBJ1-5; size: -; D: TRBD1; V: TRBV28; DNA: TGTGCCAGCACCCTTTGGGGGACAGGGACCTTGGGCAATCAGTCCCAGCATTTT; CDR3: CASTLWGTGTLGNQSQHF
J: TRBJ2-7; size: once; D: -; V: TRBV3-1/TRBV3-2; DNA: TGTGCCAGCAGCCAAGCTAGCGAGCAGTACTTC; CDR3: CASSQASEQYF
J: TRBJ1-5; size: -; D: -; V: TRBV27; DNA: TGTGCCAGCAGTTTATACAGTACCAATCAGCCCCAGCATTTT; CDR3: CASSLYSTNQPQHF
J: TRBJ2-3; size: -; D: TRBD2; V: TRBV4-1; DNA: TGCGCCAGCAGCCAAGCAGCGGCTAGCGGGGGGAACACAGATACGCAGTATTTT; CDR3: CASSQAAASGGNTDTQYF
J: TRBJ2-7; size: -; D: TRBD2; V: TRBV3-1/TRBV3-2; DNA: TGTGCCAGCAGCCAAGAGGGGACTAGCGGGAGGAAGCAGTACTTC; CDR3: CASSQEGTSGRKQYF